One sample yielded the 5 T cell receptor beta chains listed below, sequenced in a study of T cell responses to AZD1222 COVID-19 vaccine. Assay used: immunoSEQ multiplex PCR; TCRdb lists only in-frame clones, some missing. The data show about 200,000 clones, with around nine tenths seen just once and around 3.6% held by the top ten. The sample was peripheral blood, taken 28 days after the second dose of the MenACWY control vaccine. The source of these receptors is an adult who received the MenACWY meningococcal vaccine as a control.

With respect to this clone: At the DNA level, this CDR3 is encoded by other sequences in the same sample as well. The chain is built from TRBV12-3 or TRBV12-4 and TRBJ1-1, with unresolved D. This CDR3 has 13 residues. Trimming shortened V by 2 bases and J by 4 bases, and 8 bases separated the two germline ends. The CDR3, as DNA: TGTGCCAGCAGTTTAAGAGGATCCACTGAAGCTTTCTTT. Translating gives CASSLRGSTEAFF.

V is TRBV19 and J is TRBJ2-4; 7 bases align to TRBD2. The germline gives CDR1 LNHDA, CDR2 SQIVND (reference sequence). This CDR3 contains 14 residues. J lost 8 bases, V lost 3 bases, and 7 bases had no gene match. Here the CDR3 reads CASSISSGRDIQYF. CDR3 coding DNA: TGTGCCAGTAGTATCTCTTCGGGGAGGGACATTCAGTACTTC.

This chain connects TRBV10-3 to TRBJ1-5, with 8 bases that match TRBD1. V was pared by 4 bases and J by 4 bases, with 3 bases of the junction left unmatched. The CDR3 is made up of 14 amino acids. Per the germline V gene, CDR1 is ENHRY and CDR2 is SYGVKD. CDR3 nucleotides: TGTGCCATCAGTGGCCAGGGGGCGAATCAGCCCCAGCATTTT. This translates into CAISGQGANQPQHF.

This clone was detected once. The J gene is TRBJ1-5, the V gene TRBV6-1; D remains ambiguous. V was trimmed by 3 bases and J by 0 bases, leaving 9 bases between them. The CDR3 runs 15 residues. CDR1 MNHNS and CDR2 SASEGT come from the germline V gene. CDR3 nucleotides: TGTGCCAGCAGTGACGGCGGGTTTAGCAATCAGCCCCAGCATTTT. Translating gives CASSDGGFSNQPQHF.

The gene calls are TRBV10-2 and TRBJ1-5; 7 bases are shared with TRBD1. J was trimmed by 6 bases and V by 3 bases; bases with no gene match: 5. The germline gives CDR1 WSHSY, CDR2 SAAADI. The CDR3 is 14 amino acids. The CDR3 nucleotides read TGCGCCAGCAGTGATCAGGGACAGAGTCAGCCCCAGCATTTT. The encoded protein is CASSDQGQSQPQHF.